One TCR beta chain is described in this entry. Investigators extracted total RNA from whole blood and did not sort T cells. This specimen belongs to a study of monozygotic twins with inflammatory bowel disease. TCRalpha and TCRbeta cDNA was put through two nested PCRs of 16 and 9 cycles. TCRdb reanalyzed the 5' RACE reads and collapses them to one entry per CDR3 protein, without DNA. The listing contains some 450,000 distinct CDR3 sequences. Germline lookup yields CDR1 SEHNR and CDR2 FQNEAQ (reference sequence). This CDR3 is 14 amino acids long. The source of this sequence is a human donor with ulcerative colitis or Crohn's disease, or a healthy co-twin of an affected twin (not recorded which). The material sequenced was blood. The chain has TRBV7-9 and TRBJ2-1; absent DNA, TCRdb's TRBD1 call cannot be checked. CDR3 loop: CASSSGTGDNEQFF.